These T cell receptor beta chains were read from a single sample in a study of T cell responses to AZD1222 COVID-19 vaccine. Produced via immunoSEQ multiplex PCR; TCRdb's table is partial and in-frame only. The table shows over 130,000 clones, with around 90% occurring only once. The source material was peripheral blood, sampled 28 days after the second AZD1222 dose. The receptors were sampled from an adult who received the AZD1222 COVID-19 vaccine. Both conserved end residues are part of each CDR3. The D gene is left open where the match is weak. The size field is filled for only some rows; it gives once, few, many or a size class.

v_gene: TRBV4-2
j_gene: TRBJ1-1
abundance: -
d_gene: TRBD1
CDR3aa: CASSPLGRTGAYEAFF
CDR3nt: TGTGCCAGCAGCCCCTTAGGTCGGACAGGGGCATACGAAGCTTTCTTT

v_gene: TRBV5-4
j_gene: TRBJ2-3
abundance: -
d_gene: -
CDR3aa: CASSLSMGTDTQYF
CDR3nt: TGTGCCAGCAGCTTGTCGATGGGGACAGATACGCAGTATTTT

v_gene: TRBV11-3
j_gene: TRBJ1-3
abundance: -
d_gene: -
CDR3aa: CASSSPNFGNTIYF
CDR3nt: TGTGCCAGCAGCTCTCCGAATTTCGGAAACACCATATATTTT

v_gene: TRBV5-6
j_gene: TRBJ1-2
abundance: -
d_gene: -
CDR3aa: CASTRRDFYYGYTF
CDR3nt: TGTGCCAGCACCCGTCGGGACTTTTACTATGGCTACACCTTC

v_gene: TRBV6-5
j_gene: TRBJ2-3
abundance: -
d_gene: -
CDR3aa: CASNLGVDTQYF
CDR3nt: TGTGCCAGCAACCTTGGGGTAGATACGCAGTATTTT

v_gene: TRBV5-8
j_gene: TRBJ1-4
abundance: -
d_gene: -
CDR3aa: CASSLGRGVGKLFF
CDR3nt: TGTGCCAGCAGCTTAGGCAGGGGTGTGGGAAAACTGTTTTTT

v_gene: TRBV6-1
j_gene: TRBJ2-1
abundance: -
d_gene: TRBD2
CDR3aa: CASSEASGGAGEQFF
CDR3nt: TGTGCCAGCAGTGAAGCTAGCGGGGGGGCGGGTGAGCAGTTCTTC

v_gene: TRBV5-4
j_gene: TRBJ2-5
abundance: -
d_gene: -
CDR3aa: CASSQKGVGSMASQETQYF
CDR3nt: TGTGCCAGCAGCCAAAAAGGAGTCGGGTCGATGGCTTCCCAAGAGACCCAGTACTTC

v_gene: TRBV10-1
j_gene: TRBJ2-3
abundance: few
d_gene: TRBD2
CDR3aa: CASKGGRGTDTQYF
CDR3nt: TGCGCCAGCAAAGGCGGGAGGGGCACAGATACGCAGTATTTT

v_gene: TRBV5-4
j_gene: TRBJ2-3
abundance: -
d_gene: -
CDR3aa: CASSSNTRTDTQYF
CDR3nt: TGTGCCAGCAGCTCCAACACTAGGACAGATACGCAGTATTTT

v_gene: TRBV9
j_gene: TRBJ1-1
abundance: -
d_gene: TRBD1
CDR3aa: CASSPTDRATEAFF
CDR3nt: TGTGCCAGCAGCCCCACGGACAGGGCCACCGAAGCTTTCTTT

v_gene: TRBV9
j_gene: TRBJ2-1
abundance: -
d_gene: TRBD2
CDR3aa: CASSGTPDSGRTDEQFF
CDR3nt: TGTGCCAGCAGCGGAACACCGGATAGCGGGAGGACGGATGAGCAGTTCTTC

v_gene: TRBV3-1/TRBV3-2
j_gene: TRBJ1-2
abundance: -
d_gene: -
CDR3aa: CASSQDEGAGGYTF
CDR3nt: TGTGCCAGCAGCCAAGACGAAGGGGCCGGTGGCTACACCTTC

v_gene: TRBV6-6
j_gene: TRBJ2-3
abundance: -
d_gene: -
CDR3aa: CASSYFQRSTDTQYF
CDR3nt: TGTGCCAGCAGTTACTTCCAGAGGTCCACAGATACGCAGTATTTT

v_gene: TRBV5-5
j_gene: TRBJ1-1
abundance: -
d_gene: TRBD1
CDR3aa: CASSPEGTGGAGNTEAFF
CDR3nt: TGTGCCAGCAGCCCGGAGGGGACAGGGGGCGCCGGGAACACTGAAGCTTTCTTT

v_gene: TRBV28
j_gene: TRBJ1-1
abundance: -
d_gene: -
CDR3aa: CASSWAAGPNTEAFF
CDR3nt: TGTGCCAGCAGTTGGGCGGCGGGGCCGAACACTGAAGCTTTCTTT

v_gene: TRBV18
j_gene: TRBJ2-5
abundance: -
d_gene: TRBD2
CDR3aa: CASSPITGGETQYF
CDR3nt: TGTGCCAGCTCACCGATCACGGGAGGCGAGACCCAGTACTTC

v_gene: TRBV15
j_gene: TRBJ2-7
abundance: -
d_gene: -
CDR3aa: CATSRASGAQTYEQYF
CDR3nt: TGTGCCACCAGCAGAGCGTCTGGCGCCCAAACCTACGAGCAGTACTTC

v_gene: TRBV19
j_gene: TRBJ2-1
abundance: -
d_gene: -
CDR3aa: CASSILSPHEQFF
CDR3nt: TGTGCCAGTAGTATACTCAGTCCTCATGAGCAGTTCTTC

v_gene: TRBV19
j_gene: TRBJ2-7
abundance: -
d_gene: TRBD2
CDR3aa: CASQAGGGSYEQYF
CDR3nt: TGTGCCAGTCAAGCGGGAGGAGGCTCCTACGAGCAGTACTTC

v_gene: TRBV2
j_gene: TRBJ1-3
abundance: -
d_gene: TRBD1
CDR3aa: CASRGTGTGGNTIYF
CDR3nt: TGTGCCAGCAGAGGAACAGGGACAGGAGGAAACACCATATATTTT

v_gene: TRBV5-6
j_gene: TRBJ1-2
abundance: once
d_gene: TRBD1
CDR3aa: CASSIRDRVFYGYTF
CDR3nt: TGTGCCAGCAGCATCCGGGACAGGGTCTTTTATGGCTACACCTTC

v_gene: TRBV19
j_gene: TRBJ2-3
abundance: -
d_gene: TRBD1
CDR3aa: CASSRGTGEDTQYF
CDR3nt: TGTGCCAGTAGTAGAGGGACAGGGGAAGATACGCAGTATTTT

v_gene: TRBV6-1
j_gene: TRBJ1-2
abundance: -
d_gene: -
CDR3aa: CASSEGPQTWAGGGYTF
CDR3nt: TGTGCCAGCAGTGAAGGGCCTCAAACGTGGGCAGGAGGAGGCTACACCTTC

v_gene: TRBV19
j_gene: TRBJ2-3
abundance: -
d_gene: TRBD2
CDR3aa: CASSIDTSGEITDTQYF
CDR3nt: TGTGCCAGTAGTATAGACACTAGCGGGGAGATCACAGATACGCAGTATTTT

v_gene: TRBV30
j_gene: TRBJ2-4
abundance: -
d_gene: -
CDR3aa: CAWAPAEVRLTVTNKNIQYF
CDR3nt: TGTGCCTGGGCCCCTGCGGAAGTTCGCTTAACGGTAACCAACAAAAACATTCAGTACTTC

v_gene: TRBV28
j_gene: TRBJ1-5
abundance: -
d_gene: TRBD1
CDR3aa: CASRESGGLDQPQHF
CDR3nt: TGTGCCAGCAGGGAATCAGGGGGCTTAGATCAGCCCCAGCATTTT

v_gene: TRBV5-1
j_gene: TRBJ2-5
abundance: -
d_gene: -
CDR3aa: CASSLVRTIGETQYF
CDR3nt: TGCGCCAGCAGCTTGGTACGGACTATTGGGGAGACCCAGTACTTC

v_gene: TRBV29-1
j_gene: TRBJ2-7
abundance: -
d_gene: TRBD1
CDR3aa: CSVAGGTGGIYEQYF
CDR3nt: TGCAGCGTCGCCGGGGGGACAGGGGGGATCTACGAGCAGTACTTC

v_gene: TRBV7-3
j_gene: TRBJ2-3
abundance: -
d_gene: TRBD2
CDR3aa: CASSALAGGYTDTQYF
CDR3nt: TGTGCCAGCAGCGCCCTAGCGGGGGGATACACAGATACGCAGTATTTT

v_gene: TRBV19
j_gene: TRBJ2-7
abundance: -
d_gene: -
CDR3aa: CASSVRGTYEQYF
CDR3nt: TGTGCCAGTTCTGTTAGGGGGACCTACGAGCAGTACTTC

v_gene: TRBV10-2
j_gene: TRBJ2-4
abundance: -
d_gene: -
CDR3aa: CASSETGPKNIQYF
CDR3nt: TGCGCCAGCAGTGAGACAGGGCCCAAAAACATTCAGTACTTC

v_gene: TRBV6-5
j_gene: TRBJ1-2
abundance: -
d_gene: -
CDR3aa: CASSTGPYGYTF
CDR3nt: TGTGCCAGCAGTACCGGACCCTATGGCTACACCTTC

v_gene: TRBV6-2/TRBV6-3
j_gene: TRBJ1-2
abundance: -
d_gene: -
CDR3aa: CASSKGTTYGYTF
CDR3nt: TGTGCCAGCAGTAAAGGGACGACCTATGGCTACACCTTC

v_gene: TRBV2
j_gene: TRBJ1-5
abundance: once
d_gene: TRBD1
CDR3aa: CASSATGGNQPQHF
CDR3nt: TGTGCCAGCAGCGCAACAGGGGGCAATCAGCCCCAGCATTTT

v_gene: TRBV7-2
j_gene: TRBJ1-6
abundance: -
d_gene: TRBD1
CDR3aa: CASSLGWTGTYNSPLHF
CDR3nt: TGTGCCAGCAGCTTAGGGTGGACAGGGACCTATAATTCACCCCTCCACTTT

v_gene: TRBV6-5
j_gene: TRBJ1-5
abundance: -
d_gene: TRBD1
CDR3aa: CASRTRQGGQPQHF
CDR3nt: TGTGCCAGCAGGACCCGACAGGGCGGGCAGCCCCAGCATTTT

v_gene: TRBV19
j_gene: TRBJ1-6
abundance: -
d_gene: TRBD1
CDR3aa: CASGVNPGTVGSPLHF
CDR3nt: TGTGCCAGTGGAGTTAACCCCGGGACAGTGGGGTCACCCCTCCACTTT

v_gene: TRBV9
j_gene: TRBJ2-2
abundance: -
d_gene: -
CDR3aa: CASRPEGPYTGELFF
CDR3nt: TGTGCCAGCAGGCCGGAGGGCCCATACACCGGGGAGCTGTTTTTT

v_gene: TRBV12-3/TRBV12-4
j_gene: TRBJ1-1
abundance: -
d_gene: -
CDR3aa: CASSMGGGTEAFF
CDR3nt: TGTGCCAGCAGTATGGGGGGGGGCACTGAAGCTTTCTTT

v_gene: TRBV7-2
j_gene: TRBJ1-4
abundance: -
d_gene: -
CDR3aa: CASSLAQSATNEKLFF
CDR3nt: TGTGCCAGCAGCTTAGCACAGTCTGCAACTAATGAAAAACTGTTTTTT

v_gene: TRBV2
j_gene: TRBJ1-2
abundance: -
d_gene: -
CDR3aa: CASFGSNEGYTF
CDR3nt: TGTGCCAGCTTCGGGTCAAACGAAGGCTACACCTTC

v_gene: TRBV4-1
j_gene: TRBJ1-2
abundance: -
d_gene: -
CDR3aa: CASSQDRGYGYTF
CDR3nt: TGCGCCAGCAGCCAAGACAGGGGCTATGGCTACACCTTC

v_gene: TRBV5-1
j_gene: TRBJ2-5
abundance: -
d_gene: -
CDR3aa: CASSLVLAGETQYF
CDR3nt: TGCGCCAGCAGCTTGGTACTAGCCGGGGAGACCCAGTACTTC

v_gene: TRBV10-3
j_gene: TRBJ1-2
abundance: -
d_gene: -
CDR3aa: CAISDRPGLDYGYTF
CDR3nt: TGTGCCATCAGTGATCGGCCAGGGCTTGACTATGGCTACACCTTC

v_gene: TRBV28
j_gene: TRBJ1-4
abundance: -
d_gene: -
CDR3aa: CASSLVRNEKLFF
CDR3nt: TGTGCCAGCAGTTTGGTCAGGAATGAAAAACTGTTTTTT

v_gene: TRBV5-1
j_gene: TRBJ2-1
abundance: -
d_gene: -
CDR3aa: CASSLGTGHLSYNEQFF
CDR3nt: TGCGCCAGCAGCTTAGGGACGGGACACCTCTCCTACAATGAGCAGTTCTTC

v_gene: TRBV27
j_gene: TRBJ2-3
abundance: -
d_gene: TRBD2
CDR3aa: CASNQLPLTSGTIADTQYF
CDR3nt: TGTGCCAGCAACCAACTTCCGTTGACTAGCGGGACAATCGCAGATACGCAGTATTTT

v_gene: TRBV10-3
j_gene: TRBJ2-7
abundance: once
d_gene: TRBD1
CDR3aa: CAIRGDRGPNHEQYF
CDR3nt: TGTGCCATCAGGGGGGACAGGGGGCCGAACCACGAGCAGTACTTC

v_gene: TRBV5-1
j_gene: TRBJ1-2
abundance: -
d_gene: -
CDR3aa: CASSPGGDNGYTF
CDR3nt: TGCGCCAGCAGCCCCGGTGGGGATAATGGCTACACCTTC

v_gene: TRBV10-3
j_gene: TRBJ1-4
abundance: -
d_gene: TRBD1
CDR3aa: CAIRAGTGGEKLFF
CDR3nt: TGTGCCATCAGGGCGGGGACAGGGGGTGAAAAACTGTTTTTT

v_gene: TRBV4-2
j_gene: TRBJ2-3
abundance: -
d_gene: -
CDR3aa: CASSPEGGVQGDTQYF
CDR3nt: TGTGCCAGCAGCCCAGAAGGGGGGGTACAGGGGGATACGCAGTATTTT